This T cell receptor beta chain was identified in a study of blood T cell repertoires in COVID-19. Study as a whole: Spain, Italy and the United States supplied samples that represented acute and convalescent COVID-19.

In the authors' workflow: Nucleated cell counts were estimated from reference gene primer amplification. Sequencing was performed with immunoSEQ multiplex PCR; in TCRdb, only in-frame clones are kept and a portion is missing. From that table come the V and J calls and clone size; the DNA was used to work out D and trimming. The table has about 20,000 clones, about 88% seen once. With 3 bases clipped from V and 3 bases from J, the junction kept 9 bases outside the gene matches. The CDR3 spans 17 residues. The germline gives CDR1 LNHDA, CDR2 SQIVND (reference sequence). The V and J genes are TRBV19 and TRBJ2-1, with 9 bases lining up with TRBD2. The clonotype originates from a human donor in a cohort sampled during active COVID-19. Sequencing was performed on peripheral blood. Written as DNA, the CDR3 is TGTGCCAGTAGTATTAATGGGCGGGAGGGCAACTACAATGAGCAGTTCTTC. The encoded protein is CASSINGREGNYNEQFF.